Below, 26 T cell receptor beta chains from the same sample are listed, as sequenced in a study of lymphopenia after photon versus proton radiotherapy. Data came from immunoSEQ multiplex PCR; TCRdb stores just in-frame clones and leaves some out. The repertoire includes 150,000 to 200,000 clones, 75% to 90% of them detected once, and about 4.4% sits in the top ten. The sample was peripheral blood, taken from a patient treated with photon-based radiotherapy. Receptors originate from a man aged 50-59 years with gastric cancer.

The chain is built from TRBV5-1 and TRBJ2-1; 14 nucleotides line up with TRBD2. Germline trimming cut 3 bases from V and 9 bases from J; bases unmatched to any gene: 2. The CDR3 runs 14 residues. Germline V gene data show CDR1 as SGHRS and CDR2 as YFSETQ. CDR3 loop: CASSSGLAGGEQFF. The CDR3 nucleotides are TGCGCCAGCAGCTCTGGACTAGCGGGAGGTGAGCAGTTCTTC.

J is TRBJ2-5 and V is TRBV5-6; 10 bases fit TRBD1. Judging by the DNA end, TRBJ2-7 fits better; the J call may be wrong. CDR3 size: 15 residues. Germline CDR1 and CDR2: SGHDT and YYEEEE. The CDR3, as DNA: TGTGCCAGCAGCCCAACCGGGACAGGGGCTGACGAGCAGTACTTC. Translated, it gives CASSPTGTGADEQYF.

The chain is built from TRBV9 and TRBJ1-1; D remains ambiguous. Trimming removed 0 bases at V and 6 bases at J, with 6 bases between. Looked up from germline, CDR1 is SGDLS and CDR2 is YYNGEE. This CDR3 is built from 12 residues. The CDR3 nucleotides are TGTGCCAGCAGCGTAGATGGGGCTGAAGCTTTCTTT. It codes for CASSVDGAEAFF.

V is TRBV7-9 and J is TRBJ2-1, with 13 positions matching TRBD2. CDR3 size: 14 residues. Unmatched junction bases numbered 9, after V lost 6 bases and J lost 13 bases. Germline CDR1 and CDR2: SEHNR and FQNEAQ (reference sequence). The CDR3 here is CASSYGLAGVPQFF. The CDR3 DNA sequence: TGTGCCAGCAGTTACGGACTAGCGGGAGTCCCCCAGTTCTTC. Looking up the rest from reference TRBV7-9 and TRBJ2-1 gives the full variable domain: DTGVSQNPRHKITKRGQNVTFRCDPISEHNRLYWYRQTLGQGPEFLTYFQNEAQLEKSRLLSDRFSAERPKGSFSTLEIQRTEQGDSAMYLCASSYGLAGVPQFFGPGTRLTVL.

The V call is TRBV21-1, the J call TRBJ2-1; no DNA check was done on the table's D call, TRBD1. TRBV21-1 is deemed a pseudogene. The CDR3 has 16 amino acids. CDR3 in amino acids: CASSASSGTGANEQFF. As DNA, the CDR3 is TGTGCCAGCAGCGCATCGAGTGGGACAGGGGCGAATGAGCAGTTCTTC.

The chain carries TRBV7-8 and TRBJ1-5; D uncertain. This CDR3 comprises 15 residues. Germline V CDR1 and CDR2: SGHVS, FQNEAQ. V lost 2 bases and J 0 bases, leaving 8 bases between the germline ends. The CDR3 region is CASSLMPTSNQPQHF. CDR3 nucleotide sequence: TGTGCCAGCAGCTTAATGCCTACTAGCAATCAGCCCCAGCATTTT.

The V gene is TRBV14, the J gene TRBJ2-7, with TRBD2 identical over 7 bases. Germline loops: CDR1 SGHDN, CDR2 FVKESK. The CDR3 is 15 amino acids. The V gene end was trimmed by 3 bases and the J gene end by 5 bases; junction bases not matched to a gene: 10. The CDR3 is CASSHRAGVSHEQYF. The CDR3 DNA is TGTGCCAGCAGCCATCGGGCGGGAGTAAGCCACGAGCAGTACTTC.

The chain's CDR3 is CASKTQRGGYTF. The CDR3 DNA follows: TGTGCCAGCAAGACGCAGAGGGGTGGCTACACCTTC. The chain has TRBV27 and TRBJ1-2, with D possibly matching TRBD1 (5 bases). Per the germline V gene, CDR1 is MNHEY and CDR2 is SMNVEV (reference sequence). The CDR3 has 12 residues. V was cut by 7 bases and J by 7 bases, with 13 bases left in between.

The DNA of the CDR3 is TGTGCCAGCAGTTTAGGGGGCTCCTACAATGAGCAGTTCTTC. This gives the protein CASSLGGSYNEQFF. The chain is built from TRBV28 and TRBJ2-1, with D perhaps being TRBD1 or TRBD2 (5 bases each). The CDR3 is made up of 14 amino acids. Deletions cut 2 bases from V and 0 bases from J, with 5 bases between. Germline loops: CDR1 MDHEN, CDR2 SYDVKM.

This rearrangement joins TRBV7-6 to TRBJ2-7; D remains ambiguous. V was pared by 0 bases and J by 3 bases, with 6 bases between. CDR1 and CDR2 (germline): SGHVS, FNYEAQ. The CDR3 sequence is 13 residues long. The CDR3 bases are TGTGCCAGCAGCTTAGCTTTGCGCTACGAGCAGTACTTC. Its protein is CASSLALRYEQYF.

This clone was picked up a small number of times. The rearrangement joins TRBV11-2 to TRBJ1-2, with unresolved D. CDR1 SGHAT and CDR2 FQNNGV come from the germline V gene. The ends were cut back, 4 bases at V and 5 bases at J, with 14 bases in the middle. The CDR3 sequence is 14 residues long. The CDR3 protein is CASSSRRVRYGYTF. The DNA of the CDR3 is TGTGCCAGCAGCTCCCGGAGAGTCAGATATGGCTACACCTTC.

This chain links TRBV5-4 with TRBJ2-1; tentative D call: TRBD2 (6 bases). CDR3 length: 15 residues. Germline loops: CDR1 SGHNT, CDR2 YYREEE (reference sequence). Trimming removed 3 bases from V and 0 bases from J, with 10 bases in between. In DNA, the CDR3 is TGTGCCAGCAGCTGGGACTCCAGCTCCTACAATGAGCAGTTCTTC. This encodes CASSWDSSSYNEQFF.

The rearrangement joins TRBV6-5 to TRBJ2-2, with 8 bases fitting TRBD1. This CDR3 region has 14 residues. J gave up 5 bases and V 2 bases, and 1 base lay outside the gene matches. From germline, CDR1 is MNHEY and CDR2 SVGAGI. CDR3 sequence: CASSYDRGTGELFF. In nucleotides, the CDR3 is TGTGCCAGCAGTTACGACAGGGGTACCGGGGAGCTGTTTTTT.

The rearrangement joins TRBV7-2 to TRBJ2-7, with D possibly TRBD1 on 6 matching bases. Trimming took 0 bases from V and 5 from J, leaving 8 bases between them. CDR3 size: 13 residues. CDR1 SGHTA and CDR2 FQGNSA come from the germline V gene. The CDR3 nucleotides are TGTGCCAGCAGCTTAGCACAGGGCCACGAGCAGTACTTC. It translates to CASSLAQGHEQYF.

The chain is built from TRBV7-9 and TRBJ1-5; tentative D call: TRBD1 (5 bases). Germline assignment: CDR1 SEHNR and CDR2 FQNEAQ (reference sequence). The CDR3 covers 14 residues. V lost 6 bases to trimming and J lost 1 base, with 10 bases between them. As DNA, the CDR3 is TGTGCCAGCAGTTATGAGGGGAGCAATCAGCCCCAGCATTTT. Its protein is CASSYEGSNQPQHF.

The V gene is TRBV9, the J gene TRBJ1-2; D unresolved. The germline CDR1 and CDR2 sequences are SGDLS and YYNGEE. This CDR3 region has 14 residues. V was shortened by 2 bases and J by 7 bases, with 15 bases between the two germline ends. The CDR3 spells CASSVIPASGGYTF. CDR3 in DNA: TGTGCCAGCAGCGTGATCCCGGCATCCGGTGGCTACACCTTC.

This clone has only a few counts. The junction shows a germline mismatch at one end, possibly a read error. The V call is TRBV19, the J call TRBJ2-2, with 7 bases that match TRBD1. This CDR3 contains 14 residues. CDR1 and CDR2 from the germline V gene are LNHDA and SQIVND (reference sequence). CDR3 nucleotide sequence: TGTGCCAGTACTAAGGGACAGACCACCCGGGAGCTGTTTTTT. Amino acids: CASTKGQTTRELFF.

The chain is built from TRBV6-1 and TRBJ1-5; a possible D gene is TRBD1 (5 bases). V lost 7 bases and J 4 bases, leaving 14 bases between the germline ends. Per the germline V gene, CDR1 is MNHNS and CDR2 is SASEGT. The CDR3 is 14 residues long. For the CDR3, the DNA is TGTGCCAGCACGGCCGATGGGGCGAATCAGCCCCAGCATTTT. Translated: CASTADGANQPQHF.

V usage is TRBV2 and J usage is TRBJ1-4, with D unresolved. Germline V lookup: CDR1 SNHLY, CDR2 FYNNEI. V dropped 6 bases and J dropped 8 bases, with 7 bases sitting between them. The CDR3 sequence is 11 residues long. CDR3 in DNA: TGTGCCAGCAGCCCTCGAGAAAAACTGTTTTTT. This codes for CASSPREKLFF. The entire variable domain, with the rest obtained from reference TRBV2 and TRBJ1-4, is as follows: EPEVTQTPSHQVTQMGQEVILRCVPISNHLYFYWYRQILGQKVEFLVSFYNNEISEKSEIFDDQFSVERPDGSNFTLKIRSTKLEDSAMYFCASSPREKLFFGSGTQLSVL.

V and J are TRBV21-1 and TRBJ2-5; the DNA was not used to check the table's D call, TRBD2. TRBV21-1 is marked as a pseudogene. The CDR3 sequence is 16 residues long. CDR3 region: CASSKALAGQQETQYF. DNA for the CDR3: TGTGCCAGCAGCAAAGCCCTAGCGGGACAACAAGAGACCCAGTACTTC.

The chain employs TRBV11-3 and TRBJ2-2; 9 bases match TRBD1. In germline, CDR1 is SGHNT, CDR2 YENEEA. CDR3 length: 15 residues. Losses at the gene ends were 5 bases for V and 3 bases for J; bases not matched to a gene: 4. CDR3 sequence reads: CASSRDRDYTGELFF. For the CDR3, the DNA is TGTGCCAGCAGCCGGGACAGGGATTACACCGGGGAGCTGTTTTTT.

The rearrangement links TRBV30 to TRBJ1-3; tentatively, D is TRBD1 (5 bases). Trimming took 3 bases from V and 0 from J, leaving 15 bases between them. The CDR3 sequence is 16 residues long. CDR1 is GTSNPN and CDR2 is SVGIG in the germline V gene (reference sequence). DNA for the CDR3: TGTGCCTGGAGCCCGGGGACGGTAACCTCTGGAAACACCATATATTTT. Protein sequence: CAWSPGTVTSGNTIYF. Full variable domain (outside the CDR3, taken from reference TRBV30 and TRBJ1-3): SQTIHQWPATLVQPVGSPLSLECTVEGTSNPNLYWYRQAAGRGLQLLFYSVGIGQISSEVPQNLSASRPQDRQFILSSKKLLLSDSGFYLCAWSPGTVTSGNTIYFGEGSWLTVV.

V gene TRBV7-2 combines with J gene TRBJ1-2; D gene ambiguous. The CDR3 has 15 amino acids. The germline V gene encodes CDR1 SGHTA and CDR2 FQGNSA. Trimming removed 1 base from V and 8 bases from J, with 17 bases in between. The DNA of the CDR3 is TGTGCCAGCAGCTTAGGGGGAGCAATCTCCCAGGGCTACACCTTC. Translated: CASSLGGAISQGYTF.

V usage is TRBV11-2 and J usage is TRBJ2-1, with 8 nucleotides matching TRBD2. J was trimmed by 0 bases and V by 5 bases; bases with no gene match: 6. The CDR3 consists of 16 residues. Germline V lookup: CDR1 SGHAT, CDR2 FQNNGV. This chain's CDR3 is CASSLTSGSSYNEQFF. CDR3 coding DNA: TGTGCCAGCAGCCTAACCAGCGGGAGCTCCTACAATGAGCAGTTCTTC. Full variable domain (rest looked up from reference TRBV11-2 and TRBJ2-1): EAGVAQSPRYKIIEKRQSVAFWCNPISGHATLYWYQQILGQGPKLLIQFQNNGVVDDSQLPKDRFSAERLKGVDSTLKIQPAKLEDSAVYLCASSLTSGSSYNEQFFGPGTRLTVL.

This chain links TRBV6-5 with TRBJ2-2; D is unresolved. Germline V CDR1 and CDR2: MNHEY, SVGAGI. Trimming stripped 0 bases from V and 1 base from J, with 3 bases between. The CDR3 extends over 14 amino acids. The CDR3 DNA follows: TGTGCCAGCAGTTACTCAGGGAACACCGGGGAGCTGTTTTTT. Residues: CASSYSGNTGELFF.

This clone has a single count. The V gene is TRBV5-1, the J gene TRBJ2-7, with D possibly being TRBD1 (5 bases). This CDR3 has 14 residues. The germline gives CDR1 SGHRS, CDR2 YFSETQ. V was clipped by 4 bases and J by 2 bases, with 13 bases between them. The CDR3 here is CASSQNTGTYEQYF. The CDR3 nucleotides are TGCGCCAGCAGCCAGAATACAGGAACCTACGAGCAGTACTTC.